This TCR beta chain derives from a study of Graves' ophthalmopathy and Graves' hyperthyroidism. In germline, CDR1 is SGHVS, CDR2 FQNEAQ. The CDR3 covers 14 residues. The V and J ends lost 8 bases and 3 bases respectively, with 16 bases between them. Certain patients, namely those with other autoimmune diseases, uncontrolled infections, pregnancy or lactation, were excluded. The sequenced template was RNA, covering the TCR beta CDR3 region. An opening RT-PCR round employed HTBI primers and preceded a second-round multiplex PCR. TCRdb processed the multiplex PCR reads anew with MiXCR; each CDR3 protein has one entry. The sample has hundreds of thousands of distinct CDR3 sequences, about two fifths seen once.

Sample: peripheral blood. The receptor's source is an adult man with Graves' ophthalmopathy. The chain joins TRBV7-8 to TRBJ2-5; D is undetermined. This chain's CDR3 is CASSPPPGEETQYF. The CDR3 nucleotides read TGTGCCAGCTCACCACCCCCCGGTGAAGAGACCCAGTACTTC.